This TCR beta chain stems from a study of cytomegalovirus exposure and HLA in healthy donors (dated by TCRdb to 2017 to 2019). With regard to the full study: An earlier analysis of about 530 of the donors reported 276 Gb of sequence data and about 120 million unique TCR beta sequences obtained from some 200 million T cells. Alongside the repertoire data, information on donor age, sex, ethnicity and CMV serostatus was compiled. All discovery cohort repertoires had been generated using a single sequencing platform. Genome-wide SNP genotypes for about 55% of the roughly 670 donors were used in a later genetic analysis, which treated that subset as a discovery cohort. To decide whether each TCR beta V gene segment behaved as functional or pseudogenic, an earlier analysis of 587 of the donors relied on high-throughput TCR beta sequencing. Among over 350 genotyped donors of the cohort, an average of about 240,000 unique TCR beta nucleotide sequences were sequenced per donor, roughly 20% of them non-productive. About 5 DR-DQ haplotypes were handled as single units for association and clustering, since linkage in the cohort was strong. In a later analysis, previously published TCR beta repertoires from some 640 donors were re-analyzed and high-resolution HLA genotyping was added so that TCR occurrence patterns could be studied. Of the approximately 400 genotyped donors, 65% to 90% fell in the genetic ancestry cluster associated with self-reported Caucasian donors. The study aimed to test whether cataloging public T cell receptors could reveal signatures of past pathogen exposure. A separate validation cohort of about 110 different subjects was used in addition to the approximately 700-subject first cohort. An early release covering roughly 600 HLA-typed donors comprised approximately 290 gigabases of sequencing data and tens of millions of unique TCR sequences. Using immunosequencing, the study profiled T cell repertoires from 640 or so subjects and related those repertoires to cytomegalovirus serostatus. Class I and class II HLA loci were covered by the typing at four-digit resolution. Rather than using new phenotypic data, the later analysis identified candidate immune exposures from TCR beta sequences and from how often those sequences occurred across donors. Typing coverage varied by locus: roughly 620-630 donors for A, B, C, DRB1 and DQB1; 500 to 550 for DQA1; about 600 for DPA1; approximately 450 for DPB1. To predict cytomegalovirus infection status, the study combined high-throughput TCR immunosequencing, statistical association of individual TCRs with disease status, and machine learning.

Comment on this clone: Its target antigen remains unknown. Per-base qualities were not stored, and no clone one base away is much larger.

The cohort consisted of some 730 healthy bone marrow donors. At the time of sampling, all cohort members were nominally healthy, though unrecorded immune exposures were likely present. The donor tested CMV seropositive, placing the donor among the 289 seropositive members of the cohort. A peripheral blood sample was provided by each donor, and peripheral blood mononuclear cells were used for TCR beta sequencing. The Qiagen DNeasy Blood Extraction Kit was used to extract genomic DNA from the blood cell samples. As encoded in the germline V gene, CDR1 is MNHNS while CDR2 is SASEGT. V is clipped by 6 bases and J by 0 bases, and the sequence between their germline boundaries is 14 bases long. Counted from cysteine to phenylalanine, this CDR3 has 15 amino acids. Only the CDR3 portion is preserved as DNA: 45 bases, with reading frame beginning at the first base. Library preparation used the immunoSEQ multiplex PCR assay. The multiplex PCR relied on a mix of 60 forward primers for TCR Vbeta segments and 13 reverse primers for TCR Jbeta segments. Amplification of the CDR3 region of rearranged TCR beta genes was performed with a multiplex PCR assay on genomic DNA. The amplified TCR beta libraries were sequenced on the Illumina HiSeq System as 87-base-pair reads. From the authors' description of their analysis: In a later analysis, tens of millions of unique TCR beta chains were counted across the roughly 610 repertoires, and approximately 9.9 million of these chains were shared by at least two donors. To remove PCR and sequencing errors, raw reads were error-corrected and collapsed into unique sequences using a nearest-neighbor algorithm that merged closely related sequences. V, D and J gene segments were assigned by aligning CDR3 sequences to IMGT reference sequences. For a sequence to be retained, at least a six-nucleotide match to both a V gene segment and a J gene segment was required. A rearrangement counted as productive if the CDR3 had no stop codons and remained in frame with V and J, and every other rearrangement counted as non-productive. Following IMGT convention, CDR3 was defined as the stretch from the second conserved V-encoded cysteine to the conserved J-encoded phenylalanine. The earlier analysis of 500 to 600 of the donors excluded sequences that lacked an unambiguous match to a single V gene segment. An earlier analysis of fewer than 750 of the donors called V segments functional above 56.7% productive rearrangements and segregating when the between-donor standard deviation exceeded 5%. A statistical classification framework was built to diagnose cytomegalovirus status from the catalog of TCR beta chain sequences. V and J gene assignment, in a later analysis, came from comparing TCR nucleotide sequences with IMGT/GENE-DB human TR gene sequences. In a later analysis, CDR3 sequences and most-parsimonious VDJ recombination scenarios were assigned using the TCRdist pipeline. In a later analysis, each TCR beta chain was defined by its CDR3 amino acid sequence together with its V-gene family, and reads without a unique V-gene family were excluded. To address suspected cross-contamination and a sequencing artifact, a later analysis removed approximately 590 highly shared, low-generation-probability nucleotide sequences. For each public chain, a later analysis derived a clonal expansion index from normalized ranks of inferred template counts within each repertoire. Generation probabilities in a later analysis came from a VDJ recombination model fitted to out-of-frame rearrangements, and those results were checked against IGoR. In a later analysis, TCR-TCR, TCR-HLA and TCR-CMV co-occurrence was scored with hypergeometric tests, and a repertoire-size bias correction was applied to TCR pairs. A later analysis estimated false discovery rates by permuting HLA or CMV assignments 20 times. A later analysis grouped co-occurring TCRs with DBSCAN, adding TCRdist sequence similarity when clustering within HLA-allele-positive subsets. Repertoires with fewer than 30,000 or more than 120,000 public chains, plus five repertoires with anomalous nucleotide sharing, were excluded from co-occurrence clustering. The clones in this table, taken by TCRdb from immuneACCESS, are in-frame only. Not every clone is retained; where verified, under half of the shortfall comes from an unresolved V gene, and the cause of the rest is unknown. V, J and clone size were drawn from that table, and D and trimming were deduced from the DNA. The table for this sample lists a few hundred thousand clones; approximately 84% of them were counted only once. The ten top clones hold roughly 2% of the sample.

General conclusions and limits of the study: In a later analysis, TCR association rates were found to vary across HLA loci, with the most associated TCRs seen for DRB1 alleles and the fewest for HLA-C alleles. A further reported finding was that TCR beta sequences accurately predicted the HLA-A and HLA-B alleles for most subjects in the first cohort. This cohort had only TCR beta chains sequenced, and the lack of alpha or paired-chain data limited which features could be detected. The only immune exposure information available for the cohort was CMV serostatus. At a false discovery rate of 0.05, a later analysis linked approximately 18,000 TCR beta sequences to specific HLA alleles. According to the authors, the approach could potentially be generalized to other disease states and immunological phenotypes. Compared with the roughly 670-donor mean, donors in an Asian-associated ancestry cluster had fewer N-insertions in productive TCRs, according to a later genetic analysis. According to a later analysis, most CMV-associated TCR beta chains appeared to be HLA-restricted, and the HLA associations seemed to be driven largely by CMV exposure. The sequencing pipeline was judged likely to have produced a cluster of highly shared sequence variants as a technical artifact. HLA typing was unavailable for some donors at each locus, so association tests used only the typed subset. A later genetic analysis associated a missense DCLRE1C variant with V-gene and J-gene trimming of TCR beta chains, and an independent cohort replicated the association. Correlated functional status among segregating V segments might reflect linkage disequilibrium, but an unknown experimental factor could not be ruled out. A later analysis reported that several top co-occurrence clusters appeared linked to parvovirus B19, influenza, CMV and Epstein-Barr virus. In both the original and validation cohorts, the classifier was reported to diagnose cytomegalovirus status with high specificity and sensitivity. The study gave a list of under 200 TCR beta chains associated with cytomegalovirus. Sequencing depth was assumed to be roughly uniform across donors in the presence/absence analyses, though that assumption may not hold. Because counts were too low, roughly 17 rarely observed V segments, including chromosome 9 orphons, were left out of the earlier analysis of a few hundred of the donors. Some IMGT-functional V segments, including TRBV6-2 and TRBV6-3, could not be distinguished by the 87-base-pair reads and were therefore excluded. In vitro tests confirmed that a few of the cytomegalovirus-associated TCR beta chains recognize cytomegalovirus antigens. Assigning TCR associations to individual alleles was difficult when HLA alleles, especially DR and DQ, strongly co-occurred. A later analysis found that HLA-associated TCR beta chains were more clonally expanded and had lower generation probabilities than equally common non-associated chains. In an earlier analysis of some 540 of the donors, most TCR beta V segments appeared in productive rearrangements about 90% or about 30% of the time, broadly matching IMGT annotations. Most TCR sequences were seen in very few donors, while some public TCRs were found in many individuals.

The material sequenced was PBMCs. Recombination linked TRBV6-1 to TRBJ1-1, with the identity of the D gene unclear. This TCR was sampled from a woman aged 35 to 49 in good health and CMV-seropositive. The bases read TGTGCCAGCAGGGGAACGGGGTCCTTGAACACTGAAGCTTTCTTT. It is translated as CASRGTGSLNTEAFF.